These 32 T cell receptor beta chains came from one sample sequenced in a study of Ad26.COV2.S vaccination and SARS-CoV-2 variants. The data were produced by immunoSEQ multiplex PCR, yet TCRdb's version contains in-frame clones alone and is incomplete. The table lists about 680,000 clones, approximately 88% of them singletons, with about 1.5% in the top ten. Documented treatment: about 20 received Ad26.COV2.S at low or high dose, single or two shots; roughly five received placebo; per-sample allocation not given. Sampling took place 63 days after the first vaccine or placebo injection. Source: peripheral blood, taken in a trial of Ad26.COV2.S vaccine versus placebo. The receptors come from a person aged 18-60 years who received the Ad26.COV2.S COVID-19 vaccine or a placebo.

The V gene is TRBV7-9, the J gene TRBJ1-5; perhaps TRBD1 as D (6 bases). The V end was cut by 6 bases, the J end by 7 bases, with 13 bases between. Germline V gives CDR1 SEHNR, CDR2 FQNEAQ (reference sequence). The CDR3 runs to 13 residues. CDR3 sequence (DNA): TGTGCCAGCAGTCCTGCAGGGGACCAGCCCCAGCATTTT. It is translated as CASSPAGDQPQHF.

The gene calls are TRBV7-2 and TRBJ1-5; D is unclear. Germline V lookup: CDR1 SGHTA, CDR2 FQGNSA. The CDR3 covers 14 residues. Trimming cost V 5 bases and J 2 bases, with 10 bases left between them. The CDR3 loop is CASSKDGRNQPQHF. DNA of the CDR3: TGTGCCAGCAGCAAGGACGGACGCAATCAGCCCCAGCATTTT.

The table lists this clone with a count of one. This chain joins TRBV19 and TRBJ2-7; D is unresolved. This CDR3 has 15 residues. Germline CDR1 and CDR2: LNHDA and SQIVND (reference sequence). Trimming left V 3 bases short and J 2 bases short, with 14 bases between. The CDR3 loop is CASSILMGSTYEQYF. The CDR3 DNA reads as TGTGCCAGTAGTATCCTTATGGGGTCCACCTACGAGCAGTACTTC.

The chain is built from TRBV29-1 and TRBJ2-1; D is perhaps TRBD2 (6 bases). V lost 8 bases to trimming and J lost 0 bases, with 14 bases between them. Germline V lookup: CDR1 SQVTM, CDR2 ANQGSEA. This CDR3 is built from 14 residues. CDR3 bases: TGCAGCTCTTCGTCCGGGGGCTCCTACAATGAGCAGTTCTTC. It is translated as CSSSSGGSYNEQFF.

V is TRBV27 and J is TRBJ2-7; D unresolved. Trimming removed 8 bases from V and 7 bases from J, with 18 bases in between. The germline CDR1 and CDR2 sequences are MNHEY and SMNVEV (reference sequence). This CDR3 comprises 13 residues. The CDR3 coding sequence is TGTGCCAGCGGGTTCTCTTGGACGCAAGAGCAGTACTTC. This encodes CASGFSWTQEQYF.

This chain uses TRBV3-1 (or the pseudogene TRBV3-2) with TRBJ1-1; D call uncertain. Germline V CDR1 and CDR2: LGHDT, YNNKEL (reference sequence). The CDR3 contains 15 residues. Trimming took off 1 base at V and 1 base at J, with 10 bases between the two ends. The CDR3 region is CASSQVWVSNTEAFF. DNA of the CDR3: TGTGCCAGCAGCCAAGTGTGGGTTTCGAACACTGAAGCTTTCTTT.

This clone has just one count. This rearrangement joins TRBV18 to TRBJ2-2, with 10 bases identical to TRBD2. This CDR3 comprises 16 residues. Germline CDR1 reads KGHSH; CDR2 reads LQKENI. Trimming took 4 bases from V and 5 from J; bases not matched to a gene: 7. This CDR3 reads CASSLLAGDSTGELFF. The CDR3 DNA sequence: TGTGCCAGCTCACTTCTAGCGGGAGACTCTACCGGGGAGCTGTTTTTT.

This chain's CDR3 is CASSQDRGLGDTGELFF. As DNA, the CDR3 is TGTGCCAGCAGCCAAGATAGGGGACTAGGAGACACCGGGGAGCTGTTTTTT. The chain uses TRBV4-2 and TRBJ2-2; 8 nucleotides align to TRBD2. This CDR3 comprises 17 residues. CDR1 and CDR2 from the germline V gene are LGHNA and YNFKEQ. V trimming: 0 bases; J trimming: 3 bases; junction bases outside the gene matches: 6.

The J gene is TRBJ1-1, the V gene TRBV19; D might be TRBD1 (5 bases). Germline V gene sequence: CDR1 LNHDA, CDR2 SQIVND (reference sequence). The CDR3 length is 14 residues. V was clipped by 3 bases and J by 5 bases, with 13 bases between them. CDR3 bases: TGTGCCAGTAGTATCGATTTAGAGGGGACTGAAGCTTTCTTT. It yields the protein CASSIDLEGTEAFF. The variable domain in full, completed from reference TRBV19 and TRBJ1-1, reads DGGITQSPKYLFRKEGQNVTLSCEQNLNHDAMYWYRQDPGQGLRLIYYSQIVNDFQKGDIAEGYSVSREKKESFPLTVTSAQKNPTAFYLCASSIDLEGTEAFFGQGTRLTVV.

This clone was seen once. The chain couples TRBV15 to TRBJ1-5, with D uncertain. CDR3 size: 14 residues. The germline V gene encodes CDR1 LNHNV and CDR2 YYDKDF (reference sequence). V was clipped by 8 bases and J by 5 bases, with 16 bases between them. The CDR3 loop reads CATGSSTEYQPQHF. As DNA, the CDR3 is TGTGCCACCGGGAGCTCTACGGAATATCAGCCCCAGCATTTT.

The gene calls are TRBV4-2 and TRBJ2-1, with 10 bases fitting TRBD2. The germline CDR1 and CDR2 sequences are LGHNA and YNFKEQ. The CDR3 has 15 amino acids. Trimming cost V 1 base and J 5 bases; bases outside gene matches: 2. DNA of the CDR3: TGTGCCAGCAGCCAAGTTACTAGCGGGGACAATGAGCAGTTCTTC. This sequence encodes CASSQVTSGDNEQFF.

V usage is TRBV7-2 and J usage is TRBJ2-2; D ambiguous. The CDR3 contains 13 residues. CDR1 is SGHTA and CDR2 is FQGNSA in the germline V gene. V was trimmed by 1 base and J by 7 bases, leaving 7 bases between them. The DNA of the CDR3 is TGTGCCAGCAGCTTAGACGGTAGCGGGGAGCTGTTTTTT. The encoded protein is CASSLDGSGELFF.

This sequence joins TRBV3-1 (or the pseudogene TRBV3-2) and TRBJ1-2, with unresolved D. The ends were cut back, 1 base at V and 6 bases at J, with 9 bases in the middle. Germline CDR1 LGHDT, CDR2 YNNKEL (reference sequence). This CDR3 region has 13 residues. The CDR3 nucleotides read TGTGCCAGCAGCCAAGTTGAGGGTAATGGCTACACCTTC. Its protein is CASSQVEGNGYTF.

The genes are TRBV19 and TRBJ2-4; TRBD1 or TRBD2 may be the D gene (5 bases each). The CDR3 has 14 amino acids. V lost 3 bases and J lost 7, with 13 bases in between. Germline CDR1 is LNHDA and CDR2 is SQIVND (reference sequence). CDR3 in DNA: TGTGCCAGTAGTATGGGGGTAGGTACGAACATTCAGTACTTC. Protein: CASSMGVGTNIQYF.

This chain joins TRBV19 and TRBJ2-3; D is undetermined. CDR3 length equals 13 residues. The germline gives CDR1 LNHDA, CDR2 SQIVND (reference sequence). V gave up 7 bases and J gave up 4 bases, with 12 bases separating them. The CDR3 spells CASMSPTSDTQYF. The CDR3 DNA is TGTGCCAGTATGAGCCCGACATCAGATACGCAGTATTTT.

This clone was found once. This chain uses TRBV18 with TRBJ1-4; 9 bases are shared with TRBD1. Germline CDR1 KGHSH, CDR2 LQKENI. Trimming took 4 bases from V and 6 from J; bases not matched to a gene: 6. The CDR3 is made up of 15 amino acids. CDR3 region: CASSLHRGPDEKLFF. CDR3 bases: TGTGCCAGCTCACTTCACAGGGGGCCGGATGAAAAACTGTTTTTT.

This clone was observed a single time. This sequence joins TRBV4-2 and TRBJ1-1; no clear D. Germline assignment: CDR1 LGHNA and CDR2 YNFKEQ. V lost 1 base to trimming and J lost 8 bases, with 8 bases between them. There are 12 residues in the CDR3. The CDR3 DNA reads TGTGCCAGCAGCCAAGTCCATGACGAAGCTTTCTTT. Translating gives CASSQVHDEAFF.

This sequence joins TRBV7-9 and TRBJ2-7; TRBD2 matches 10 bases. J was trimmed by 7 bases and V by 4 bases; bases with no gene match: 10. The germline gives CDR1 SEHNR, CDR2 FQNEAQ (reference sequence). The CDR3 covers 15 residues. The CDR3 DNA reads TGTGCCAGCAGCTCTTCAGGGACTAGCGAGGAAGAGCAGTACTTC. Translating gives CASSSSGTSEEEQYF.

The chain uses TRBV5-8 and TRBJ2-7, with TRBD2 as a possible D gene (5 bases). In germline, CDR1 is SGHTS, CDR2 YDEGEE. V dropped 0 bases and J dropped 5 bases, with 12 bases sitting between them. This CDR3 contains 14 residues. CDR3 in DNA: TGTGCCAGCAGCTTGGGTTCAGCGAGGGACGAGCAGTACTTC. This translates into CASSLGSARDEQYF. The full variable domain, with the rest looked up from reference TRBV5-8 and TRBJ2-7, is EAGVTQSPTHLIKTRGQQATLRCSPISGHTSVYWYQQALGLGLQFLLWYDEGEERNRGNFPPRFSGRQFPNYSSELNVNALELEDSALYLCASSLGSARDEQYFGPGTRLTVT.

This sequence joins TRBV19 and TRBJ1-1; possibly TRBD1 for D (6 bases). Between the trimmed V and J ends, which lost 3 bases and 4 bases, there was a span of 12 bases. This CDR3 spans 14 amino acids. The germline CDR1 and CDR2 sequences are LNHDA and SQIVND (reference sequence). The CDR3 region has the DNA TGTGCCAGTAGTATGGGACACTTGGGCACTGAAGCTTTCTTT. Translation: CASSMGHLGTEAFF.

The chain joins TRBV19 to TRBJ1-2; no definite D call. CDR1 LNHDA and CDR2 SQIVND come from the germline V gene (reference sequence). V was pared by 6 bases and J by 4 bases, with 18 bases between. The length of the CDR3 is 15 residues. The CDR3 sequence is CASRNVGALSYGYTF. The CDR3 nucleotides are TGTGCCAGTAGAAATGTGGGAGCCCTCTCCTATGGCTACACCTTC.

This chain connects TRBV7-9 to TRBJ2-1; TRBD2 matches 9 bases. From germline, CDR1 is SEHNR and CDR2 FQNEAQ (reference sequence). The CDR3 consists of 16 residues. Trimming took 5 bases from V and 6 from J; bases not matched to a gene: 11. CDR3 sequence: CASSPIAGVKGNEQFF. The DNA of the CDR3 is TGTGCCAGCAGCCCCATAGCGGGAGTTAAAGGCAATGAGCAGTTCTTC.

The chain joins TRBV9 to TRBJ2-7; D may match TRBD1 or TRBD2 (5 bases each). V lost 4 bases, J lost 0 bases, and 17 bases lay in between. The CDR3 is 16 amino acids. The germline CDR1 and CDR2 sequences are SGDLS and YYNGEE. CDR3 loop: CASSRGVATSSYEQYF. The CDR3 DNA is TGTGCCAGCAGCCGAGGGGTCGCTACTAGCTCCTACGAGCAGTACTTC.

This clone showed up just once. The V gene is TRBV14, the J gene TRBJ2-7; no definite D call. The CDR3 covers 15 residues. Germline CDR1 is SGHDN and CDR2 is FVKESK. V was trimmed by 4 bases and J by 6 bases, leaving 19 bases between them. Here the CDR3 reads CASSPVLAQLPEQYF. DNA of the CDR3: TGTGCCAGCAGCCCTGTACTGGCCCAGCTGCCCGAGCAGTACTTC.

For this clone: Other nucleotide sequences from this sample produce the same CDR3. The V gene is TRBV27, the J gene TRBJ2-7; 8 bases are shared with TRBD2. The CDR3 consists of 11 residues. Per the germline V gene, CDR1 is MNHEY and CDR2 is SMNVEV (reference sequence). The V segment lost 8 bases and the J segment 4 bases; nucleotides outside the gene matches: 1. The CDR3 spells CASRGGYEQYF. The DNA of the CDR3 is TGTGCCAGCCGCGGGGGGTACGAGCAGTACTTC.

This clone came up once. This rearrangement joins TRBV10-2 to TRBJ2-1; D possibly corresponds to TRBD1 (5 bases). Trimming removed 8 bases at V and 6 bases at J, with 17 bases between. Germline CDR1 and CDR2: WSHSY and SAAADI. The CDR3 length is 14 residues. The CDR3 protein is CASCSLGVGNEQFF. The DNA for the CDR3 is TGCGCCAGCTGTTCCCTAGGGGTAGGCAATGAGCAGTTCTTC.

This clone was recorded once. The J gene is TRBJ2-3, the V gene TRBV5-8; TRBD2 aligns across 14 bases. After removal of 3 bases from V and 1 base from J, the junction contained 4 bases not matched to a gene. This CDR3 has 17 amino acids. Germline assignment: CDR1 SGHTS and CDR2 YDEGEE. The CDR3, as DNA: TGTGCCAGCAGCTGGGGGACTAGCGGGAGTGGCACAGATACGCAGTATTTT. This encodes CASSWGTSGSGTDTQYF.

CDR3 sequence: CASSYRGQGEQYF. The CDR3 nucleotides are TGTGCCAGCAGTTATAGGGGGCAGGGCGAGCAGTACTTC. This chain joins TRBV27 and TRBJ2-7, with 7 bases identical to TRBD1. CDR3 length: 13 residues. Losses at the gene ends were 4 bases for V and 6 bases for J; bases not matched to a gene: 6. In germline, CDR1 is MNHEY, CDR2 SMNVEV (reference sequence).

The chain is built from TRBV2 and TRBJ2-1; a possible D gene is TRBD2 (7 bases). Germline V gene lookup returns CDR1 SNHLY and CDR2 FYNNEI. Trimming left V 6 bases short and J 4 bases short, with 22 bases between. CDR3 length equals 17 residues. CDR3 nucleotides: TGTGCCAGCAGCCCCCTGGGGGCGGGAGCGGGATACAATGAGCAGTTCTTC. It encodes CASSPLGAGAGYNEQFF.

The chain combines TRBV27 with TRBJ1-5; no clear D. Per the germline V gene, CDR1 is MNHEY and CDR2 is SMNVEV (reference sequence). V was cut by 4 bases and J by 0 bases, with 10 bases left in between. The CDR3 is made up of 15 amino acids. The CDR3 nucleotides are TGTGCCAGCAGTTCGACACCCTATAGCAATCAGCCCCAGCATTTT. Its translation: CASSSTPYSNQPQHF.

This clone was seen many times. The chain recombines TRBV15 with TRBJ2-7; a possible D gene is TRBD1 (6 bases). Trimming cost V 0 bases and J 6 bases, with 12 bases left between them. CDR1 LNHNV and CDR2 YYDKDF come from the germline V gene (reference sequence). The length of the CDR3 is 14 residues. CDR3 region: CATSRDSTGREQYF. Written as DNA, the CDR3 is TGTGCCACCAGCAGAGATAGTACAGGGCGCGAGCAGTACTTC.

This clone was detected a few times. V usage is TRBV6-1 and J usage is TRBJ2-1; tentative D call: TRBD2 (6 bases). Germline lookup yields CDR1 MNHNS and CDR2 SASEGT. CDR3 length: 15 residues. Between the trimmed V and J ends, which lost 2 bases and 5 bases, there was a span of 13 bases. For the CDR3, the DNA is TGTGCCAGCAGTGAACATGCGGGATCGGACAATGAGCAGTTCTTC. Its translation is CASSEHAGSDNEQFF.